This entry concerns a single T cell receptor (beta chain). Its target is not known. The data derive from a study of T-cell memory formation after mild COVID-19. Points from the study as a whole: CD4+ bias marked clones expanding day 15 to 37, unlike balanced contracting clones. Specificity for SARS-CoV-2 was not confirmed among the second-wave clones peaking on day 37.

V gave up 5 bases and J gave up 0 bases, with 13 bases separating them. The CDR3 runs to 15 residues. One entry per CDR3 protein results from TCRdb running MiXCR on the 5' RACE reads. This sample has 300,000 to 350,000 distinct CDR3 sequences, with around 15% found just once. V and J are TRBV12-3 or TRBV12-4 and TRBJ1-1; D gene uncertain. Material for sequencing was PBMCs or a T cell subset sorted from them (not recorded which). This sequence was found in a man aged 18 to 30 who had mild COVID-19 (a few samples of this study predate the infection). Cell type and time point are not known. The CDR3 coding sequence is TGTGCCAGCAGTCCCCGACTGACCATGAACACTGAAGCTTTCTTT. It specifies CASSPRLTMNTEAFF.